This TCR beta chain was obtained from a study of persistence of HIV-infected CD4 T cells. Study-level background: Median time on suppressive ART was around eight years.

Lysates of CMV-infected fibroblasts at 8 to 10 ug/mL stimulated these cells. Memory cells lacking CD40L and CD69 with high CD45RO were sorted. Sequencing used immunoSEQ version 4 in survey mode. Sequencing used immunoSEQ multiplex PCR; TCRdb keeps in-frame clones, though not all of them. The sample records 50,000 or so clones, 75% to 85% being singletons. This clone appeared once. Its matching antigen is unknown. The CDR3 consists of 14 residues. CDR1 is ENHRY, CDR2 SYGVKD, per germline. Trimming took 6 bases from V and 5 from J; bases not matched to a gene: 7. The study's findings and limits: Degenerate expanded CDR3beta sequences were enriched among CMV- and Gag-responding cells. Rare CMV-responding cells carrying HIV-1 proviruses were not analyzed separately for TCR. TCRbeta richness was lower in CMV- and Gag-responding cells than in anti-CD3/anti-CD28-responding cells.

The sequenced sample was CD4+ T cells sorted from PBMCs after roughly 20-hour stimulation, obtained from a patient who received antiretroviral therapy. The clonotype comes from an adult man with HIV who was CMV-seropositive. The chain recombines TRBV10-3 with TRBJ1-5; 7 nucleotides line up with TRBD1. CDR3 DNA: TGTGCCATCAGGGACCCTACAGGGGATCAGCCCCAGCATTTT. It yields the protein CAIRDPTGDQPQHF.